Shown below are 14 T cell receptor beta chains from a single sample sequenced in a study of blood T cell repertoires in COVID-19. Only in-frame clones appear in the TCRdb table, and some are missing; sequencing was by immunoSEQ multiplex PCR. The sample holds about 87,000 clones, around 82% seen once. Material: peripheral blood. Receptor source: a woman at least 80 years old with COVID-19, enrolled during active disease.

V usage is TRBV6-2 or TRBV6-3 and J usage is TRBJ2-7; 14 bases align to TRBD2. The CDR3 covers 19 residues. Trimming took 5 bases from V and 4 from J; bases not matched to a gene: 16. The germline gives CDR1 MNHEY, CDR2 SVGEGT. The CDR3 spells CASSTSGGGLAGVAYEQYF. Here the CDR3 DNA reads TGTGCCAGCAGTACGTCCGGTGGGGGACTAGCGGGAGTAGCGTACGAGCAGTACTTC.

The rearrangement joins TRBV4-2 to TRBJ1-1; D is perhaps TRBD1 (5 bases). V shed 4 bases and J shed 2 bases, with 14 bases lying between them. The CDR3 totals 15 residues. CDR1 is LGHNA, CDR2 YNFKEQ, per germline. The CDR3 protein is CASSRRDGYNTEAFF. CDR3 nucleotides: TGTGCCAGCAGCCGGCGGGACGGCTACAACACTGAAGCTTTCTTT.

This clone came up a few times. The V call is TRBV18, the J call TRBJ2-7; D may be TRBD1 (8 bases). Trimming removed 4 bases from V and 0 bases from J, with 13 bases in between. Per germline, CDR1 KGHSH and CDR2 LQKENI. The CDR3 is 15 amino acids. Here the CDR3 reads CASSLQGGTSYEQYF. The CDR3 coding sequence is TGTGCCAGCTCACTACAGGGGGGGACCTCCTACGAGCAGTACTTC.

CDR3 sequence (DNA): TGTGCCAGCAGCTTGGAGGGGGGGCTCACTGAAGCTTTCTTT. Protein: CASSLEGGLTEAFF. This chain joins TRBV5-5 and TRBJ1-1; D possibly corresponds to TRBD1 (6 bases). The V and J ends lost 0 bases and 4 bases respectively, with 10 bases between them. Germline assignment: CDR1 SGHKS and CDR2 YYEKEE (reference sequence). This CDR3 has 14 residues. Together with reference TRBV5-5 and TRBJ1-1, the CDR3 gives the full variable domain: DAGVTQSPTHLIKTRGQQVTLRCSPISGHKSVSWYQQVLGQGPQFIFQYYEKEERGRGNFPDRFSARQFPNYSSELNVNALLLGDSALYLCASSLEGGLTEAFFGQGTRLTVV.

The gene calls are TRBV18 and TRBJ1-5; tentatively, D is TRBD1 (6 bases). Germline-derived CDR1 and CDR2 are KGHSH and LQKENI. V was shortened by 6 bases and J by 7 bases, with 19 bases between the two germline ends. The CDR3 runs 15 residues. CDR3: CASSPEQGSYQPQHF. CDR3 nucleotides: TGTGCCAGCTCGCCAGAACAGGGTTCTTACCAGCCCCAGCATTTT.

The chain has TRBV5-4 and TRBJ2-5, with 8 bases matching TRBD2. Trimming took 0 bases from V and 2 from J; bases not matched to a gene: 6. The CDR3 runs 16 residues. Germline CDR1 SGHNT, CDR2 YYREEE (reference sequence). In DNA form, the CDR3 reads TGTGCCAGCAGCTTGGGAGGGGCTAGCGGGCAAGAGACCCAGTACTTC. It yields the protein CASSLGGASGQETQYF.

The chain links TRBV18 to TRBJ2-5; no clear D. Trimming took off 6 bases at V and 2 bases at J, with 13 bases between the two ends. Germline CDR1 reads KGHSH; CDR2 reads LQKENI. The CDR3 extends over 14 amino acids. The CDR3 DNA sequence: TGTGCCAGCTCCCACCTGGCGGAGCAAGAGACCCAGTACTTC. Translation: CASSHLAEQETQYF.

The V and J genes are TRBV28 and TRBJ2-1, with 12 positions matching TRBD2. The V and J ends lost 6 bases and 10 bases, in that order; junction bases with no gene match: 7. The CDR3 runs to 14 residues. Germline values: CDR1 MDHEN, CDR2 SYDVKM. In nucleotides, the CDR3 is TGTGCCAGCAGGACTAGCGGGAGTTGGAACGAGCAGTTCTTC. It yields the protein CASRTSGSWNEQFF. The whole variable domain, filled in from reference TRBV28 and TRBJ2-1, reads DVKVTQSSRYLVKRTGEKVFLECVQDMDHENMFWYRQDPGLGLRLIYFSYDVKMKEKGDIPEGYSVSREKKERFSLILESASTNQTSMYLCASRTSGSWNEQFFGPGTRLTVL.

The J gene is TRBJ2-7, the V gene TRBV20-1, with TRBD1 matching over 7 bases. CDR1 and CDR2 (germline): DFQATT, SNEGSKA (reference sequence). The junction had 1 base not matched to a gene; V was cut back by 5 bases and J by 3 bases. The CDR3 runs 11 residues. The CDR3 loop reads CSAGTVYEQYF. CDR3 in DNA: TGCAGTGCTGGGACAGTCTACGAGCAGTACTTC.

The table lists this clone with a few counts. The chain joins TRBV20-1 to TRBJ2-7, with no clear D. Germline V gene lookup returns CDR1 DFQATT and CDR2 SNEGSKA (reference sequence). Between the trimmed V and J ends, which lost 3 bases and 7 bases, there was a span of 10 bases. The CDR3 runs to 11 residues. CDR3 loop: CSASGFDEQYF. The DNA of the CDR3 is TGCAGTGCTAGCGGGTTTGATGAGCAGTACTTC.

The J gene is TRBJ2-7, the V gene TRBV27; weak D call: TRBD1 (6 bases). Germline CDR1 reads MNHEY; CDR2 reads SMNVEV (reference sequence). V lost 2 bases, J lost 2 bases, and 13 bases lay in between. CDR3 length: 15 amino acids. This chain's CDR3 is CASSLETGTTYEQYF. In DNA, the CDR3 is TGTGCCAGCAGTTTAGAAACCGGGACAACCTACGAGCAGTACTTC.

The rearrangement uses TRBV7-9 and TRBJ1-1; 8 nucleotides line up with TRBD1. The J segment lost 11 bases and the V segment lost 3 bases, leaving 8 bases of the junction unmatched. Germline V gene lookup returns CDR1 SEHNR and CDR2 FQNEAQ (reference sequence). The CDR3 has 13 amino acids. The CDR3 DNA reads TGTGCCAGCAGCTTCGGACAGGGATTGTTTGCTTTCTTT. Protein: CASSFGQGLFAFF.

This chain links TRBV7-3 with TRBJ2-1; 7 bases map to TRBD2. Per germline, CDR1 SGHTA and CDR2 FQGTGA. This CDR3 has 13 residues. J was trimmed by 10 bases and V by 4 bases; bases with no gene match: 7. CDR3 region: CASSSGLRQEQFF. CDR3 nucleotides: TGTGCCAGCAGCTCGGGACTACGACAGGAGCAGTTCTTC.

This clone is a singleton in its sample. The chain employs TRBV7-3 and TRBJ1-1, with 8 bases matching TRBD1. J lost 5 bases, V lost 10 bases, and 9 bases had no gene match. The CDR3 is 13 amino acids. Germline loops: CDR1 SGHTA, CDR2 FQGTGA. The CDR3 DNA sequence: TGTGCCATAGCGAGACAGGGGAATACTGAAGCTTTCTTT. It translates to CAIARQGNTEAFF. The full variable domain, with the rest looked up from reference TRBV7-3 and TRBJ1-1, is GAGVSQTPSNKVTEKGKYVELRCDPISGHTALYWYRQSLGQGPEFLIYFQGTGAADDSGLPNDRFFAVRPEGSVSTLKIQRTERGDSAVYLCAIARQGNTEAFFGQGTRLTVV.